A single sample gave rise to the 6 T cell receptor beta chains below, sequenced in a study of shared clonotypes between healthy human individuals. Only CD45RO-negative cells positively selected for CCR7 counted as naive CD8 cells, so terminally differentiated effector memory CD45RA+ cells were excluded. This table comes from immunoSEQ multiplex PCR, and its TCRdb copy is limited to in-frame clones, with some not included. The sample has over 750,000 clones; roughly 96% are singletons. Sample: naive CD8+ T cells sorted from blood. The receptors were gathered from a man younger than 45 in good health.

The gene calls are TRBV5-5 and TRBJ2-7; D possibly corresponds to TRBD1 (6 bases). With 6 bases removed from V and 3 bases from J, the gap between germline ends came to 10 bases. CDR1 and CDR2 (germline): SGHKS, YYEKEE (reference sequence). CDR3 length: 12 amino acids. The CDR3 here is CASTDSYYEQYF. CDR3 DNA sequence: TGTGCCAGCACGGACAGCTACTACGAGCAGTACTTC. Using reference TRBV5-5 and TRBJ2-7 for the parts outside the CDR3, the full variable domain is DAGVTQSPTHLIKTRGQQVTLRCSPISGHKSVSWYQQVLGQGPQFIFQYYEKEERGRGNFPDRFSARQFPNYSSELNVNALLLGDSALYLCASTDSYYEQYFGPGTRLTVT.

This clone was seen once. The rearrangement joins TRBV6-5 to TRBJ2-1; D is perhaps TRBD2 (6 bases). The CDR3 consists of 15 residues. The germline V and J ends were trimmed by 4 bases and 8 bases, with 18 bases remaining between them. CDR1 and CDR2 (germline): MNHEY, SVGAGI. The CDR3: CASSFSGALGDEQFF. The DNA for the CDR3 is TGTGCCAGCAGTTTCTCGGGAGCCTTGGGAGATGAGCAGTTCTTC.

J is TRBJ2-7 and V is TRBV4-1; tentative D call: TRBD2 (6 bases). V was trimmed by 4 bases and J by 2 bases, leaving 15 bases between them. Germline CDR1 and CDR2: MGHRA and YSYEKL. The CDR3 runs to 15 residues. The CDR3 nucleotides are TGCGCCAGCAGCCTCCGGGGGACTTCCCCCTACGAGCAGTACTTC. This translates into CASSLRGTSPYEQYF.

V usage is TRBV6-5 and J usage is TRBJ2-7; weak D call: TRBD2 (6 bases). This CDR3 spans 15 amino acids. Germline V gene sequence: CDR1 MNHEY, CDR2 SVGAGI. Trimming took 3 bases from V and 6 from J, leaving 18 bases between them. CDR3 sequence reads: CASSYSIAATSEQYF. In nucleotides, the CDR3 is TGTGCCAGCAGTTATAGTATAGCGGCAACCTCCGAGCAGTACTTC.

This chain links TRBV5-6 with TRBJ1-1, with 9 positions matching TRBD1. There are 16 residues in the CDR3. V lost 1 base to trimming and J lost 3 bases; unmatched junction nucleotides: 7. The germline gives CDR1 SGHDT, CDR2 YYEEEE. The CDR3 DNA sequence: TGTGCCAGCAGCTTGTGGGACAGGGCCGGCGACACTGAAGCTTTCTTT. This gives the protein CASSLWDRAGDTEAFF.

The chain combines TRBV4-3 with TRBJ1-1; D is possibly TRBD1 (5 bases). There are 16 residues in the CDR3. The germline V and J ends were trimmed by 1 base and 1 base, with 13 bases remaining between them. Germline values: CDR1 LGHNA, CDR2 YSLEER. CDR3 DNA sequence: TGCGCCAGCAGCCAAGGGACACAGTTTTCGAACACTGAAGCTTTCTTT. Encoded protein: CASSQGTQFSNTEAFF.